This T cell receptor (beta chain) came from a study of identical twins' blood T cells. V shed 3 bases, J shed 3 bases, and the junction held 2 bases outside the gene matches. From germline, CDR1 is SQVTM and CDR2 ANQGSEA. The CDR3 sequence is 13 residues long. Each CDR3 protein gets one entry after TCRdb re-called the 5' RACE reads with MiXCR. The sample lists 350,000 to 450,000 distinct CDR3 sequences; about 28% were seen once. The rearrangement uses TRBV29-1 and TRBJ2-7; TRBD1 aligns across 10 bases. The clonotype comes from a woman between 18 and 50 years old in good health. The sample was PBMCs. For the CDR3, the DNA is TGCAGCGTTGAGTGGACAGGGGGCTACGAGCAGTACTTC. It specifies CSVEWTGGYEQYF.